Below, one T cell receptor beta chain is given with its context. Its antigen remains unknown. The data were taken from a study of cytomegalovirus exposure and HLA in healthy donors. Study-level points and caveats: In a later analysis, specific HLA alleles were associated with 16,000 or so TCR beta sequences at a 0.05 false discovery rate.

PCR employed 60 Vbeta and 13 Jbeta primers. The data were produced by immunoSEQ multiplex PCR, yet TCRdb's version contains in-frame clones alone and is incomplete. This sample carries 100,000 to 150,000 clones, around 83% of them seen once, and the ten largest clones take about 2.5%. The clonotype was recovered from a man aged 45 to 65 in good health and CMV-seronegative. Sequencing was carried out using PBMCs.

DNA of the CDR3: TGCGCCAGCAGTCACCCACAGGGTGGAAATGAGCAGTTCTTC. Translated, it gives CASSHPQGGNEQFF. The chain combines TRBV23-1 with TRBJ2-1; tentative D call: TRBD1 (6 bases). TRBV23-1 is recorded as an ORF, its role being uncertain. The CDR3 is 14 amino acids. Trimming pared 3 bases from V and 7 bases from J, leaving 13 bases between.